This passage covers 21 T cell receptor beta chains from one sample sequenced in a study of blood T cell repertoires in COVID-19. The data were produced by immunoSEQ multiplex PCR, yet TCRdb's version contains in-frame clones alone and is incomplete. The table lists about 170,000 clones, roughly 90% of them singletons. The sample comprised peripheral blood. Every receptor here comes from a woman aged 55-70 years with COVID-19, enrolled during active disease.

Details on this clone: This same CDR3 is encoded by further DNA sequences in the sample. The rearrangement uses TRBV7-9 and TRBJ1-3, with D possibly matching TRBD1 (5 bases). Trimming left V 2 bases short and J 4 bases short, with 9 bases between. Germline lookup yields CDR1 SEHNR and CDR2 FQNEAQ (reference sequence). There are 14 residues in the CDR3. The CDR3 DNA is TGTGCCAGCAGCTTAACTGGGGCGGGAAACACCATATATTTT. Translated: CASSLTGAGNTIYF.

The V and J genes are TRBV24-1 and TRBJ2-5, with 7 nucleotides matching TRBD2. The length of the CDR3 is 15 residues. Trimming removed 4 bases from V and 1 base from J; junction bases left unmatched: 5. Germline CDR1 is KGHDR and CDR2 is SFDVKD. As DNA, the CDR3 is TGTGCCACCAGTGAGTTTAGCGGGCCCCAAGAGACCCAGTACTTC. Protein product: CATSEFSGPQETQYF.

There are a few counts of this clone. V is TRBV18 and J is TRBJ2-5; tentatively, D is TRBD1 (5 bases). Germline CDR1 is KGHSH and CDR2 is LQKENI. The CDR3 has 14 amino acids. Trimming took 2 bases from V and 0 from J, leaving 7 bases between them. The CDR3 DNA follows: TGTGCCAGCTCACCAAGGGGCTACCAAGAGACCCAGTACTTC. It yields the protein CASSPRGYQETQYF.

The J gene is TRBJ2-5, the V gene TRBV5-4; D may be TRBD1 (6 bases). The CDR3 runs 11 residues. V gave up 4 bases and J gave up 5 bases, with 6 bases separating them. Germline-derived CDR1 and CDR2 are SGHNT and YYREEE (reference sequence). The CDR3 loop is CASSDRETQYF. The CDR3 DNA sequence: TGTGCCAGCAGCGACAGGGAGACCCAGTACTTC.

This clone was detected only a few times. The chain carries TRBV4-3 and TRBJ1-4; D gene unclear. With 1 base removed from V and 7 bases from J, the gap between germline ends came to 13 bases. Germline V lookup: CDR1 LGHNA, CDR2 YSLEER. The CDR3 totals 15 residues. The chain's CDR3 is CASSQGHLKPEKLFF. The DNA for the CDR3 is TGCGCCAGCAGCCAAGGGCACCTCAAACCTGAAAAACTGTTTTTT.

This chain uses TRBV7-9 with TRBJ2-1, with TRBD2 matching over 9 bases. V lost 6 bases and J lost 0; bases outside the gene matches: 9. This CDR3 region has 17 residues. In germline, CDR1 is SEHNR, CDR2 FQNEAQ (reference sequence). The CDR3 DNA sequence: TGTGCCAGCAGGCTAGCGGGACTGGGGACCTCCTACAATGAGCAGTTCTTC. Translating it yields CASRLAGLGTSYNEQFF.

The chain carries TRBV10-3 and TRBJ2-7; D is unresolved. The length of the CDR3 is 13 residues. Germline assignment: CDR1 ENHRY and CDR2 SYGVKD. The V gene lost 2 bases and the J gene lost 3 bases, with 8 bases spanning the gap. CDR3: CAISEPGGYEQYF. DNA of the CDR3: TGTGCCATCAGTGAGCCAGGTGGCTACGAGCAGTACTTC.

The chain uses TRBV18 and TRBJ1-1; a possible D gene is TRBD1 (5 bases). CDR1 and CDR2 (germline): KGHSH, LQKENI. The CDR3 sequence is 14 residues long. Trimming shortened V by 5 bases and J by 0 bases, and 10 bases separated the two germline ends. The chain's CDR3 is CASSAETVNTEAFF. The CDR3 nucleotides are TGTGCCAGCTCAGCGGAGACAGTGAACACTGAAGCTTTCTTT.

The V and J genes are TRBV6-5 and TRBJ1-2, with a possible D match to TRBD1 (6 bases). This CDR3 spans 14 amino acids. Germline V gives CDR1 MNHEY, CDR2 SVGAGI. V shed 0 bases and J shed 9 bases, with 14 bases lying between them. DNA for the CDR3: TGTGCCAGCAGTTACTCAAGGGCAGGGGATAGCTACACCTTC. This encodes CASSYSRAGDSYTF.

This chain uses TRBV7-3 with TRBJ2-1, with 14 nucleotides matching TRBD2. V lost 3 bases and J lost 12; bases outside the gene matches: 7. The CDR3 runs 15 residues. CDR1 SGHTA and CDR2 FQGTGA come from the germline V gene. The CDR3 coding sequence is TGTGCCAGCAGCTTCCCCGGGACTAGCGGGAGTATGCAGTTCTTC. Translating gives CASSFPGTSGSMQFF.

The J gene is TRBJ1-1, the V gene TRBV10-3; the match to TRBD1 covers 11 bases. The ends lost 10 bases at V and 10 bases at J; junction bases unmatched: 14. This CDR3 has 14 residues. In germline, CDR1 is ENHRY, CDR2 SYGVKD. For the CDR3, the DNA is TGTGCCACCGTAGGACAGGGGGCGAGTTCAGGAGCTTTCTTT. Encoded protein: CATVGQGASSGAFF.

The genes are TRBV24-1 and TRBJ1-1; D ambiguous. CDR1 and CDR2 (germline): KGHDR, SFDVKD. Trimming stripped 4 bases from V and 6 bases from J, with 11 bases between. CDR3 length: 13 amino acids. CDR3: CATSDPGRPEAFF. In DNA, the CDR3 is TGTGCCACCAGTGACCCCGGGAGGCCTGAAGCTTTCTTT.

The chain combines TRBV5-4 with TRBJ2-7, with TRBD2 identical over 9 bases. Per germline, CDR1 SGHNT and CDR2 YYREEE (reference sequence). The CDR3 consists of 15 residues. V gave up 1 base and J gave up 4 bases; unmatched junction bases: 6. The CDR3 coding sequence is TGTGCCAGCAGCTTGTTTAGCGGGAGCTCTTACGAGCAGTACTTC. Protein product: CASSLFSGSSYEQYF.

This rearrangement joins TRBV18 to TRBJ2-7, with TRBD1 identical over 8 bases. The V gene end was trimmed by 2 bases and the J gene end by 4 bases; junction bases not matched to a gene: 10. This CDR3 contains 16 residues. Germline assignment: CDR1 KGHSH and CDR2 LQKENI. The CDR3 sequence is CASSPDLGQGGYEQYF. The CDR3, as DNA: TGTGCCAGCTCACCAGATTTAGGACAGGGAGGTTACGAGCAGTACTTC.

The chain uses TRBV28 and TRBJ1-4; 7 bases are shared with TRBD1. This CDR3 is built from 14 residues. Germline assignment: CDR1 MDHEN and CDR2 SYDVKM. J lost 3 bases, V lost 3 bases, and 1 base had no gene match. The CDR3 region has the DNA TGTGCCAGCAGTTTCCAGGGGGCTAATGAAAAACTGTTTTTT. Its protein product is CASSFQGANEKLFF. Drawing the rest from reference TRBV28 and TRBJ1-4, the complete variable domain is DVKVTQSSRYLVKRTGEKVFLECVQDMDHENMFWYRQDPGLGLRLIYFSYDVKMKEKGDIPEGYSVSREKKERFSLILESASTNQTSMYLCASSFQGANEKLFFGSGTQLSVL.

The CDR3 sequence: CAIDESGLASEHEQYF. DNA of the CDR3: TGTGCCATAGATGAATCTGGGTTGGCTAGCGAGCACGAGCAGTACTTC. V is TRBV10-3 and J is TRBJ2-7; possible D gene TRBD2, 6 bases. The CDR3 has 16 amino acids. V lost 9 bases to trimming and J lost 5 bases, with 26 bases between them. Looked up from germline, CDR1 is ENHRY and CDR2 is SYGVKD.

This chain uses TRBV18 with TRBJ2-7; perhaps TRBD2 as D (5 bases). The CDR3 covers 13 residues. The germline V gene encodes CDR1 KGHSH and CDR2 LQKENI. Between the trimmed V and J ends, which lost 3 bases and 2 bases, there was a span of 8 bases. CDR3 residues: CASSPTRTYEQYF. CDR3 in DNA: TGTGCCAGCTCACCCACTAGGACCTACGAGCAGTACTTC.

J is TRBJ1-1 and V is TRBV7-9; D is uncertain. The CDR3 is 13 residues long. Germline V CDR1 and CDR2: SEHNR, FQNEAQ (reference sequence). V was cut by 3 bases and J by 1 base, with 6 bases left in between. This CDR3 reads CASSLSGNTEAFF. The CDR3 DNA sequence: TGTGCCAGCAGCTTGTCAGGGAACACTGAAGCTTTCTTT.

The chain links TRBV4-3 to TRBJ2-1; D gene uncertain. The CDR3 consists of 16 residues. Trimming left V 0 bases short and J 2 bases short, with 11 bases between. From germline, CDR1 is LGHNA and CDR2 YSLEER. For the CDR3, the DNA is TGCGCCAGCAGCCAAGATTCCAGCGTCGCCTACAATGAGCAGTTCTTC. This codes for CASSQDSSVAYNEQFF.

This chain links TRBV4-1 with TRBJ2-7; possibly TRBD2 for D (5 bases). In germline, CDR1 is MGHRA, CDR2 YSYEKL. The V end was cut by 0 bases, the J end by 0 bases, with 9 bases between. The CDR3 has 15 residues. CDR3 loop: CASSQESGPSYEQYF. The CDR3 coding sequence is TGCGCCAGCAGCCAAGAAAGCGGACCCTCCTACGAGCAGTACTTC.

The chain links TRBV11-2 to TRBJ2-2; D perhaps matches TRBD1 (5 bases). CDR3 length: 16 residues. Between the trimmed V and J ends, which lost 1 base and 4 bases, there was a span of 13 bases. The germline CDR1 and CDR2 sequences are SGHAT and FQNNGV. CDR3 coding DNA: TGTGCCAGCAGCTTAGTAGGGGAAGTCCTCACCGGGGAGCTGTTTTTT. As protein: CASSLVGEVLTGELFF.